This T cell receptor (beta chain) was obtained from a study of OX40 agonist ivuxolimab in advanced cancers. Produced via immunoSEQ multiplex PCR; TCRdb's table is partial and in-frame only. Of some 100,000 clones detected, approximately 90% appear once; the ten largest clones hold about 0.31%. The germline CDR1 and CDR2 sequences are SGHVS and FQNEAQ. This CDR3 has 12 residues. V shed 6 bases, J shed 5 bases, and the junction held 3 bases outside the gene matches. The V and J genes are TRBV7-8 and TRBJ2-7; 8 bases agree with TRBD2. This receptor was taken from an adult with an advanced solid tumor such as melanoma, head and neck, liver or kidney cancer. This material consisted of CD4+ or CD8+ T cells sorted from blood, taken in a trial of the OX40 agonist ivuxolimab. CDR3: CASRSGSDEQYF. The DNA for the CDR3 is TGTGCCAGCAGAAGCGGGAGCGACGAGCAGTACTTC.